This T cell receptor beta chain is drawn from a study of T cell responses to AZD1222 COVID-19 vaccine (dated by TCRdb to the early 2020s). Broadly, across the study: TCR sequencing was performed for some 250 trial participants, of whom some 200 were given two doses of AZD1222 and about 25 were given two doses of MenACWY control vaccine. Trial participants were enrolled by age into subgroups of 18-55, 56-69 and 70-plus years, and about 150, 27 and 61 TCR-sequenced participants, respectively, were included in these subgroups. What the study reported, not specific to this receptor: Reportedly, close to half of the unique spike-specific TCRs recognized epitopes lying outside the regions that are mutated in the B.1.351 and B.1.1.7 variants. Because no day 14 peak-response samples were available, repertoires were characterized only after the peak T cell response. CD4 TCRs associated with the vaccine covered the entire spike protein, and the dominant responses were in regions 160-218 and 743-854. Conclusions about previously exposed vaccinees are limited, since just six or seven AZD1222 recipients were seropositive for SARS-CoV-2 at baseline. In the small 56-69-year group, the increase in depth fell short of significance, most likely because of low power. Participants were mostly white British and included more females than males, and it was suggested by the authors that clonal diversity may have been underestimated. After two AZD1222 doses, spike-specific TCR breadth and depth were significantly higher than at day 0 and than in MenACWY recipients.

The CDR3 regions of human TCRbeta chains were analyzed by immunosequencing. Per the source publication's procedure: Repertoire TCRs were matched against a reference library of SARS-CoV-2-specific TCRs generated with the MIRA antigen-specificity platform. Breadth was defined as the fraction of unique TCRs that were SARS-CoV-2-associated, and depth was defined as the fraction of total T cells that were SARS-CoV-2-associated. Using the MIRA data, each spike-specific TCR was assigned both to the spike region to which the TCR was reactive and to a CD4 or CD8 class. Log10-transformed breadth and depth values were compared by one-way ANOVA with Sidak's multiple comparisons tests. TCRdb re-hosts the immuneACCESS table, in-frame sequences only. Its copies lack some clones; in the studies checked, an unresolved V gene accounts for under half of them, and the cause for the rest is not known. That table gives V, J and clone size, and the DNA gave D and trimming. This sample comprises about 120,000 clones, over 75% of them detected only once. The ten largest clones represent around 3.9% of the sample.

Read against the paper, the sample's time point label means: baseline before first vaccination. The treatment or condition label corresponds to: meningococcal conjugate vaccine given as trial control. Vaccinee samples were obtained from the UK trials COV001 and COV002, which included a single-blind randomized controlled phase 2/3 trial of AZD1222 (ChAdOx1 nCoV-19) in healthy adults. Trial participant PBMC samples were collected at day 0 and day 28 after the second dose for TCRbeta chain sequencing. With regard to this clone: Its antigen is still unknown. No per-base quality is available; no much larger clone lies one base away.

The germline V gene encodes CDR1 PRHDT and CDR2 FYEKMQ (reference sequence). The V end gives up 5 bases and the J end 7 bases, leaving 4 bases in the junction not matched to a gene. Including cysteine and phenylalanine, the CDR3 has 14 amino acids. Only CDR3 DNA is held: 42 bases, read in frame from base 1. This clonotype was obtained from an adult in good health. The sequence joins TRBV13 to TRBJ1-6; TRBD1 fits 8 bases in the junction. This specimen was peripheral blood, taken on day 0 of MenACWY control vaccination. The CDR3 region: CASSHTGGNSPLHF. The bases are TGTGCCAGCAGCCACACAGGGGGAAATTCACCCCTCCACTTT.